These 29 T cell receptor beta chains share one sample of origin, sequenced in a study of T cells in Graves' hyperthyroidism and ophthalmopathy. Amplification of TCR beta CDR3 regions used RNA as the template. HTBI primers were the set used in a first-round RT-PCR of the TCR CDR3. TCRdb used MiXCR to reprocess the multiplex PCR reads, holding one entry per CDR3 protein. The sample contains about 320,000 distinct CDR3 sequences, approximately 15% of which appear only once. Source material: blood. These TCRs come from a young man with Graves' hyperthyroidism.

This chain connects TRBV2 to TRBJ2-5; 14 nucleotides align to TRBD2. The ends lost 3 bases at V and 8 bases at J; junction bases unmatched: 8. This CDR3 is built from 16 residues. Germline V gene lookup returns CDR1 SNHLY and CDR2 FYNNEI. The CDR3 loop reads CASSDGTSGSRSTQYF. CDR3 bases: TGTGCCAGCAGTGATGGGACTAGCGGGAGTAGGAGTACCCAGTACTTC.

This clonotype showed up many times. The chain has TRBV2 and TRBJ2-3; 7 nucleotides agree with TRBD2. The length of the CDR3 is 15 residues. Unmatched junction bases numbered 8, after V lost 7 bases and J lost 1 base. The germline V gene encodes CDR1 SNHLY and CDR2 FYNNEI. CDR3 loop: CASIPSAGRTDTQYF. The CDR3 DNA sequence: TGTGCCAGCATCCCCTCAGCGGGACGCACAGATACGCAGTATTTT.

The gene calls are TRBV9 and TRBJ1-2, with TRBD1 as a possible D gene (5 bases). The V gene lost 0 bases and the J gene lost 8 bases, with 11 bases spanning the gap. From germline, CDR1 is SGDLS and CDR2 YYNGEE. The CDR3 runs 13 residues. Here the CDR3 DNA reads TGTGCCAGCAGCGTAGACGGGACGCGAGGCTACACCTTC. This sequence encodes CASSVDGTRGYTF.

This clonotype was detected ten times or more. CDR3 DNA: TGTGCCAGCAGCCAAGACCCCAACACAGATACGCAGTATTTT. The encoded protein is CASSQDPNTDTQYF. J is TRBJ2-3 and V is TRBV3-1; unclear D gene. CDR1 and CDR2 from the germline V gene are LGHDT and YNNKEL (reference sequence). The CDR3 contains 14 residues. Trimming took off 0 bases at V and 2 bases at J, with 6 bases between the two ends.

This clonotype was detected a few times. The CDR3 sequence: CASRRTRYQPQHF. CDR3 DNA: TGTGCCAGCCGGCGGACCCGCTATCAGCCCCAGCATTTT. V is TRBV2 and J is TRBJ1-5; D unresolved. Trimming left V 8 bases short and J 5 bases short, with 13 bases between. This CDR3 is 13 amino acids long. CDR1 is SNHLY, CDR2 FYNNEI, per germline.

This clonotype was counted ten times or more. This sequence joins TRBV6-5 and TRBJ2-7; a possible D gene is TRBD1 (6 bases). V lost 0 bases, J lost 0 bases, and 9 bases lay in between. The length of the CDR3 is 15 residues. CDR1 and CDR2 (germline): MNHEY, SVGAGI. The CDR3 region is CASSYSTGPSYEQYF. Here the CDR3 DNA reads TGTGCCAGCAGTTACTCGACAGGTCCCTCCTACGAGCAGTACTTC.

As to this clonotype: Possible read error: a much larger clone is one base away. The chain carries TRBV12-3 or TRBV12-4 and TRBJ2-5; D is perhaps TRBD2 (5 bases). The CDR3 totals 16 residues. This CDR3 reads CASTLGRGVPEEPQYF. The CDR3 DNA is TGTGCCAGCACCCTTGGCCGGGGAGTTCCCGAAGAGCCCCAGTACTTC.

This chain joins TRBV5-1 and TRBJ2-7; TRBD2 might be the D (6 bases). The V and J ends lost 2 bases and 8 bases respectively, with 29 bases between them. CDR3 length: 18 amino acids. The germline V gene has CDR1 SGHRS and CDR2 YFSETQ. The CDR3 coding sequence is TGCGCCAGCAGCTTAACGATCCAGCGGGCAACCATCCCCTGGCAGCAGTACTTC. Amino acid sequence: CASSLTIQRATIPWQQYF.

In its sample, this clonotype was seen a few times. The chain joins TRBV12-3 or TRBV12-4 to TRBJ1-3; D unclear. The V gene lost 4 bases and the J gene lost 11 bases, with 12 bases spanning the gap. This CDR3 comprises 12 residues. The CDR3 nucleotides read TGTGCCAGCAGTTCCCCCCCAGCCCCCATATATTTT. Translating it yields CASSSPPAPIYF.

Concerning this clonotype itself: Sequence at one end of the junction differs from germline and may be a read error. V and J are TRBV18 and TRBJ1-6; TRBD1 agrees at 9 bases. CDR3 length: 15 residues. Germline V gene data show CDR1 as KGHSH and CDR2 as LQKENI. For the CDR3, the DNA is TGTGCCAGCTCACCGCGGACAGGGGATGATTCACCCCCCCACTTT. Its translation: CASSPRTGDDSPPHF. The variable domain in full, with the rest retrieved from reference TRBV18 and TRBJ1-6, is NAGVMQNPRHLVRRRGQEARLRCSPMKGHSHVYWYRQLPEEGLKFMVYLQKENIIDESGMPKERFSAEFPKEGPSILRIQQVVRGDSAAYFCASSPRTGDDSPPHFGNGTRLTVT.

Many counts were recorded for this clonotype. The genes are TRBV12-3 or TRBV12-4 and TRBJ1-1, with a possible D match to TRBD1 (5 bases). V was shortened by 6 bases and J by 2 bases, with 10 bases between the two germline ends. This CDR3 comprises 13 residues. CDR3 bases: TGTGCCAGCAGCCTTGGGGACAACACTGAAGCTTTCTTT. Encoded protein: CASSLGDNTEAFF.

The chain has TRBV5-8 and TRBJ2-7; D possibly matches TRBD1 or TRBD2 (5 bases each). This CDR3 is built from 14 residues. The ends were cut back, 0 bases at V and 6 bases at J, with 13 bases in the middle. Germline V CDR1 and CDR2: SGHTS, YDEGEE. The CDR3 DNA follows: TGTGCCAGCAGCTTGGCCTCGCCCGGGGCCGAGCAGTACTTC. Protein sequence: CASSLASPGAEQYF.

Many counts were recorded for this clonotype. This chain connects TRBV3-1 to TRBJ2-2, with unresolved D. Germline-derived CDR1 and CDR2 are LGHDT and YNNKEL (reference sequence). V dropped 4 bases and J dropped 2 bases, with 11 bases sitting between them. The CDR3 is made up of 15 amino acids. The CDR3 nucleotides read TGTGCCAGCAGCCCCTCCGCTCGAAACACCGGGGAGCTGTTTTTT. Translated: CASSPSARNTGELFF.

The chain joins TRBV30 to TRBJ2-7, with a weak D call TRBD2 (5 bases). Trimming shortened V by 3 bases and J by 4 bases, and 16 bases separated the two germline ends. The germline gives CDR1 GTSNPN, CDR2 SVGIG (reference sequence). The CDR3 is 14 amino acids. Here the CDR3 DNA reads TGTGCCTGGAGCGATGGACTGTCCCCGTACGAGCAGTACTTC. Protein sequence: CAWSDGLSPYEQYF.

At least ten counts were recorded for this clonotype. This chain connects TRBV11-3 to TRBJ2-1; 8 bases map to TRBD2. Germline V gene sequence: CDR1 SGHNT, CDR2 YENEEA. The CDR3 length is 15 residues. The trim removed 5 bases at V and 2 bases at J, leaving 5 bases unmatched. DNA for the CDR3: TGTGCCAGCAGCCGTACTAGCGGTCCCTACAATGAGCAGTTCTTC. This encodes CASSRTSGPYNEQFF.

This clonotype was detected many times. J is TRBJ1-2 and V is TRBV5-1; maybe TRBD1 (5 bases). CDR3 length: 12 residues. Germline V gene sequence: CDR1 SGHRS, CDR2 YFSETQ. V lost 4 bases and J 6 bases, leaving 10 bases between the germline ends. The CDR3 reads CASSPGGDGYTF. The CDR3 DNA reads as TGCGCCAGCAGCCCCGGGGGAGATGGCTACACCTTC.

The sample holds many counts of this clonotype. The chain uses TRBV28 and TRBJ2-1, with 10 nucleotides matching TRBD2. This CDR3 has 17 amino acids. V shed 7 bases and J 8 bases; nucleotides not matched to a gene: 17. CDR1 is MDHEN and CDR2 is SYDVKM in the germline V gene. The CDR3 loop reads CASTPPEGTSGMDEQFF. As DNA, the CDR3 is TGTGCCAGCACCCCCCCCGAAGGTACTAGCGGGATGGATGAGCAGTTCTTC.

The chain joins TRBV6-5 to TRBJ2-6; D uncertain. This CDR3 has 13 residues. Germline loops: CDR1 MNHEY, CDR2 SVGAGI. V lost 4 bases to trimming and J lost 5 bases, with 6 bases between them. CDR3 coding DNA: TGTGCCAGCAGTTCCCTCCGGGCCAACGTCCTGACTTTC. Residues: CASSSLRANVLTF.

In its sample, this clonotype was seen many times. V is TRBV28 and J is TRBJ2-7; the D gene could be TRBD1 or TRBD2 (5 bases each). The CDR3 totals 13 residues. Trimming removed 5 bases at V and 3 bases at J, with 11 bases between. From germline, CDR1 is MDHEN and CDR2 SYDVKM. In DNA form, the CDR3 reads TGTGCCAGCAGTGTGGGGGTGGGCTACGAGCAGTACTTC. It translates to CASSVGVGYEQYF.

This clonotype came up many times. The CDR3 nucleotides are TGTGCCAGCAGCCAAGTGGGACAGAACACAGATACGCAGTATTTT. Protein: CASSQVGQNTDTQYF. The rearrangement links TRBV3-1 to TRBJ2-3, with 7 bases aligning to TRBD1. After removal of 1 base from V and 2 bases from J, the junction contained 3 bases not matched to a gene. From germline, CDR1 is LGHDT and CDR2 YNNKEL (reference sequence). The CDR3 loop spans 15 amino acids.

This clonotype was seen more than once but under ten times. The CDR3 loop reads CATTAGPHEQFF. CDR3 DNA sequence: TGTGCCACCACGGCGGGACCTCATGAGCAGTTCTTC. This sequence joins TRBV6-1 and TRBJ2-1; D is perhaps TRBD2 (6 bases). V lost 10 bases, J lost 8 bases, and 15 bases lay in between. Germline V gene sequence: CDR1 MNHNS, CDR2 SASEGT. The CDR3 runs to 12 residues.

The genes are TRBV11-3 and TRBJ2-7, with 9 bases aligning to TRBD2. This CDR3 is built from 19 residues. Trimming took 1 base from V and 0 from J; bases not matched to a gene: 13. Germline V lookup: CDR1 SGHNT, CDR2 YENEEA. The CDR3 sequence: CASSLGFKRLAGISYEQYF. The CDR3 DNA reads TGTGCCAGCAGCTTAGGATTTAAGCGGCTAGCGGGGATCTCCTACGAGCAGTACTTC.

This clonotype was seen repeatedly, ten times or more. This chain uses TRBV9 with TRBJ2-3; maybe TRBD2 (6 bases). The CDR3 consists of 15 residues. The V gene lost 2 bases and the J gene lost 5 bases, with 15 bases spanning the gap. The V gene's germline CDR1 is SGDLS and CDR2 YYNGEE. The CDR3 region is CASSVGDFPGDTQYF. CDR3 coding DNA: TGTGCCAGCAGCGTTGGGGACTTCCCCGGAGATACGCAGTATTTT.

The gene calls are TRBV5-1 and TRBJ1-2; D is possibly TRBD1 (6 bases). The V gene's germline CDR1 is SGHRS and CDR2 YFSETQ. V lost 4 bases and J lost 2, with 15 bases in between. This CDR3 spans 15 amino acids. CDR3 in DNA: TGCGCCAGCAGCGGAAACAGGGTCCCGAACTATGGCTACACCTTC. As protein: CASSGNRVPNYGYTF.

This clonotype was counted a few times. V and J are TRBV18 and TRBJ2-5; 10 nucleotides align to TRBD2. The CDR3 totals 14 residues. Losses at the gene ends were 6 bases for V and 4 bases for J; bases not matched to a gene: 5. Germline assignment: CDR1 KGHSH and CDR2 LQKENI. In nucleotides, the CDR3 is TGTGCCAGCTCCCAGCGGGAGGGCCCAGAGACCCAGTACTTC. Its protein is CASSQREGPETQYF.

The chain couples TRBV20-1 to TRBJ2-5, with 8 bases that match TRBD2. The CDR3 totals 15 residues. CDR1 and CDR2 from the germline V gene are DFQATT and SNEGSKA (reference sequence). CDR3 region: CIGGGGAGAAETQYF. The CDR3 nucleotides read TGCATCGGGGGGGGCGGGGCGGGGGCTGCGGAGACCCAGTACTTC.

Of note for this clonotype: It may be a read error: a sequence one base away is much more abundant. Likely a read error: the CDR3 ends without its conserved phenylalanine or tryptophan. The V and J genes are TRBV5-1 and TRBJ2-7; the D is unclear. The CDR3 is made up of 13 amino acids. Germline assignment: CDR1 SGHRS and CDR2 YFSETQ. The CDR3 nucleotides are TGCGCGACCTCCCTTTCGGGCAGCTACGAGCAGTACCTC. This sequence encodes CATSLSGSYEQYL.

Concerning this clonotype: With a much larger clone just one base away, this may be a read error. The chain has TRBV28 and TRBJ1-4; no clear D. The CDR3 has 14 amino acids. Germline-derived CDR1 and CDR2 are MDHEN and SYDVKM. The CDR3 bases are TGTGCCAGCAGTTTATTGCCGTGGGCTGAAGAACTGTTTTTT. It codes for CASSLLPWAEELFF.

The chain recombines TRBV19 with TRBJ1-3; perhaps TRBD1 as D (6 bases). Germline CDR1 LNHDA, CDR2 SQIVND (reference sequence). The CDR3 length is 16 residues. Trimming removed 0 bases from V and 4 bases from J, with 13 bases in between. The CDR3 DNA sequence: TGTGCCAGTAGTATAGATGTGACAGGCGGAGGAAACACCATATATTTT. It specifies CASSIDVTGGGNTIYF.